This passage covers 28 T cell receptor beta chains from one sample sequenced in a study of OX40 agonist ivuxolimab in advanced cancers. Some clones are missing from TCRdb's copy, which holds only in-frame ones; the method was immunoSEQ multiplex PCR. The sample carries roughly 38,000 clones, about 80% recorded once. The sequencing here drew on CD4+ or CD8+ T cells sorted from blood, taken in a trial of the OX40 agonist ivuxolimab. The receptors here all came from an adult with an advanced solid tumor such as melanoma, head and neck, liver or kidney cancer.

This chain joins TRBV5-8 and TRBJ1-1; 7 nucleotides agree with TRBD1. Trimming removed 4 bases from V and 6 bases from J; junction bases left unmatched: 12. Germline values: CDR1 SGHTS, CDR2 YDEGEE. The CDR3 sequence is 15 residues long. As DNA, the CDR3 is TGTGCCAGCAGCCATCGACAGGGTTTAGGCTCTGAAGCTTTCTTT. Its translation is CASSHRQGLGSEAFF. The full variable domain, in which reference TRBV5-8 and TRBJ1-1 provide the parts outside the CDR3, is EAGVTQSPTHLIKTRGQQATLRCSPISGHTSVYWYQQALGLGLQFLLWYDEGEERNRGNFPPRFSGRQFPNYSSELNVNALELEDSALYLCASSHRQGLGSEAFFGQGTRLTVV.

The rearrangement links TRBV7-2 to TRBJ1-1, with D perhaps matching TRBD1 (6 bases). CDR1 is SGHTA, CDR2 FQGNSA, per germline. V was shortened by 1 base and J by 7 bases, with 13 bases between the two germline ends. The CDR3 length is 14 residues. The CDR3 spells CASSLGGNRVEAFF. The CDR3 coding sequence is TGTGCCAGCAGCTTAGGGGGGAACAGGGTTGAAGCTTTCTTT.

A remark on this clone: Compared with germline, one end of the junction differs, possibly owing to a read error. The V call is TRBV23-1, the J call TRBJ2-2; either TRBD1 or TRBD2 may fit D (5 bases each). TRBV23-1 is designated an ORF whose function remains uncertain. The CDR3 totals 15 residues. CDR3 nucleotide sequence: TGCGCCAGCAGTCAATCGGGGGATATGGACCGGGGAGCTGTTTTT. It translates to CASSQSGDMDRGAVF.

The chain links TRBV5-6 to TRBJ2-5, with D possibly matching TRBD1 (7 bases). CDR1 is SGHDT, CDR2 YYEEEE, per germline. The CDR3 is made up of 16 amino acids. V was shortened by 0 bases and J by 4 bases, with 16 bases between the two germline ends. The CDR3 reads CASSLVGGGMPETQYF. The DNA for the CDR3 is TGTGCCAGCAGCTTGGTAGGAGGGGGCATGCCAGAGACCCAGTACTTC. The entire variable domain, with the rest obtained from reference TRBV5-6 and TRBJ2-5, is as follows: DAGVTQSPTHLIKTRGQQVTLRCSPKSGHDTVSWYQQALGQGPQFIFQYYEEEERQRGNFPDRFSGHQFPNYSSELNVNALLLGDSALYLCASSLVGGGMPETQYFGPGTRLLVL.

This clone was seen only a few times. This rearrangement joins TRBV28 to TRBJ1-6; TRBD1 might be the D (5 bases). The CDR3 covers 14 residues. Trimming shortened V by 8 bases and J by 3 bases, and 11 bases separated the two germline ends. In germline, CDR1 is MDHEN, CDR2 SYDVKM. CDR3 in DNA: TGTGCCAGCTATGGGGCGAACTATAATTCACCCCTCCACTTT. Protein product: CASYGANYNSPLHF.

The genes are TRBV19 and TRBJ2-5; possible D gene TRBD2, 5 bases. The germline V gene has CDR1 LNHDA and CDR2 SQIVND (reference sequence). CDR3 length: 15 residues. V lost 7 bases to trimming and J lost 4 bases, with 19 bases between them. The CDR3 protein is CASTISVGVSETQYF. CDR3 bases: TGTGCCAGTACTATTAGCGTAGGCGTCTCAGAGACCCAGTACTTC.

The chain joins TRBV2 to TRBJ2-7, with D unresolved. From germline, CDR1 is SNHLY and CDR2 FYNNEI. This CDR3 is built from 15 residues. V lost 4 bases and J lost 1, with 14 bases in between. DNA of the CDR3: TGTGCCAGCAGTGTCTCGCAGCGCCTTTCCTACGAGCAGTACGTC. It specifies CASSVSQRLSYEQYV.

V usage is TRBV6-5 and J usage is TRBJ1-5, with D perhaps matching TRBD1 (5 bases). The CDR3 covers 13 residues. The germline V gene encodes CDR1 MNHEY and CDR2 SVGAGI. Trimming pared 9 bases from V and 2 bases from J, leaving 11 bases between. The CDR3 DNA is TGTGCCAGGGGGGGGGAGGGCAATCAGCCCCAGCATTTT. Translated: CARGGEGNQPQHF.

The CDR3 loop reads CASSFKSGQDYGYTF. As DNA, the CDR3 is TGTGCCAGCAGCTTTAAATCCGGACAGGATTATGGCTACACCTTC. J is TRBJ1-2 and V is TRBV11-3, with 7 nucleotides matching TRBD1. The CDR3 is 15 amino acids. Germline-derived CDR1 and CDR2 are SGHNT and YENEEA. The V and J ends lost 3 bases and 5 bases, in that order; junction bases with no gene match: 9.

The rearrangement links TRBV10-1 to TRBJ1-1; possible D gene TRBD1, 6 bases. CDR1 is WNHNN, CDR2 SYGVQD, per germline (reference sequence). CDR3 length: 14 residues. The V end lost 5 bases, the J end lost 3 bases, and 13 bases lay between the germline ends. The CDR3 reads CASSPGGADTEAFF. CDR3 DNA: TGCGCCAGCAGTCCCGGGGGCGCGGACACTGAAGCTTTCTTT.

J is TRBJ2-6 and V is TRBV29-1, with TRBD1 matching over 7 bases. CDR3 length: 14 residues. Germline CDR1 is SQVTM and CDR2 is ANQGSEA. Trimming took 6 bases from V and 0 from J; bases not matched to a gene: 2. In DNA form, the CDR3 reads TGCAGCGTACAGGGGCACTCTGGGGCCAACGTCCTGACTTTC. It encodes CSVQGHSGANVLTF.

V and J are TRBV6-1 and TRBJ1-2; D remains ambiguous. Between the trimmed V and J ends, which lost 6 bases and 3 bases, there was a span of 11 bases. Germline V lookup: CDR1 MNHNS, CDR2 SASEGT. The CDR3 consists of 13 residues. For the CDR3, the DNA is TGTGCCAGCAGCGAGGCCCGGTACTATGGCTACACCTTC. This sequence encodes CASSEARYYGYTF.

The CDR3 loop reads CASSLDSLDQPQHF. CDR3 in DNA: TGCGCCAGCAGCTTGGACAGTCTGGATCAGCCCCAGCATTTT. The V and J genes are TRBV5-1 and TRBJ1-5; D is unresolved. CDR3 size: 14 residues. Trimming removed 0 bases at V and 5 bases at J, with 9 bases between. CDR1 and CDR2 (germline): SGHRS, YFSETQ.

This chain uses TRBV19 with TRBJ2-1; the D gene could be TRBD1 or TRBD2 (6 bases each). The CDR3 extends over 17 amino acids. Germline CDR1 is LNHDA and CDR2 is SQIVND (reference sequence). V lost 0 bases and J lost 0, with 12 bases in between. This CDR3 reads CASSIEGGLSSYNEQFF. The CDR3 bases are TGTGCCAGTAGTATAGAAGGGGGGCTGAGCTCCTACAATGAGCAGTTCTTC.

The chain is built from TRBV6-6 and TRBJ2-7, with D possibly matching TRBD1 (6 bases). The CDR3 spans 14 residues. The V end was cut by 2 bases, the J end by 6 bases, with 14 bases between. CDR1 and CDR2 from the germline V gene are MNHNY and SVGAGI (reference sequence). The CDR3 loop is CASSYGKQGSEQYV. The CDR3 coding sequence is TGTGCCAGCAGTTACGGCAAACAGGGATCCGAGCAGTACGTC.

The CDR3 spells CASSLAGGVPAEKLFF. CDR3 DNA sequence: TGTGCCAGCAGCTTAGCAGGAGGGGTCCCGGCGGAAAAACTGTTTTTT. This sequence joins TRBV11-1 and TRBJ1-4; D is possibly TRBD1 (5 bases). This CDR3 region has 16 residues. Trimming cost V 0 bases and J 8 bases, with 16 bases left between them. Germline CDR1 is SGHAT and CDR2 is FQDESV (reference sequence).

V gene TRBV6-4 combines with J gene TRBJ2-2, with D unclear. The CDR3 is made up of 13 amino acids. V lost 4 bases and J lost 3, with 6 bases in between. The germline V gene has CDR1 MRHNA and CDR2 SNTAGT. CDR3 sequence: CASSVGYTGELFF. In DNA form, the CDR3 reads TGTGCCAGCAGTGTGGGCTACACCGGGGAGCTGTTTTTT.

The gene calls are TRBV5-4 and TRBJ2-1, with TRBD2 as a possible D gene (7 bases). There are 17 residues in the CDR3. V was cut by 1 base and J by 8 bases, with 22 bases left in between. Germline V gene sequence: CDR1 SGHNT, CDR2 YYREEE (reference sequence). This chain's CDR3 is CASSLRRGEGRGDEQFF. The CDR3 region has the DNA TGTGCCAGCAGCTTGAGGAGGGGGGAGGGAAGGGGCGATGAGCAGTTCTTC.

The V gene is TRBV7-8, the J gene TRBJ1-3, with D hard to call. Germline CDR1 SGHVS, CDR2 FQNEAQ. The CDR3 length is 14 residues. Trimming removed 1 base at V and 2 bases at J, with 6 bases between. CDR3 nucleotide sequence: TGTGCCAGCAGCTTAGGCGGTACTGGAAACACCATATATTTT. Translating it yields CASSLGGTGNTIYF.

V gene TRBV6-1 combines with J gene TRBJ2-7, with D perhaps TRBD1 (6 bases). The CDR3 runs 13 residues. Trimming stripped 6 bases from V and 5 bases from J, with 14 bases between. Germline-derived CDR1 and CDR2 are MNHNS and SASEGT. The CDR3 coding sequence is TGTGCCAGCAGGGACTGGACAGTCCACGAGCAGTACTTC. This sequence encodes CASRDWTVHEQYF.

The rearrangement joins TRBV9 to TRBJ2-5, with 13 bases matching TRBD2. Germline CDR1 is SGDLS and CDR2 is YYNGEE. V lost 1 base and J lost 1; bases outside the gene matches: 7. This CDR3 has 18 amino acids. The DNA for the CDR3 is TGTGCCAGCAGCGTACCGAACCGACTAGCGGGGGGCCAAGAGACCCAGTACTTC. As protein: CASSVPNRLAGGQETQYF.

This rearrangement joins TRBV4-1 to TRBJ1-4; 9 bases align to TRBD1. CDR1 and CDR2 (germline): MGHRA, YSYEKL. The V and J ends lost 2 bases and 4 bases, in that order; junction bases with no gene match: 5. CDR3 length equals 16 residues. The chain's CDR3 is CASSQSGTGLNEKLFF. CDR3 sequence (DNA): TGCGCCAGCAGCCAATCCGGGACAGGGCTTAATGAAAAACTGTTTTTT.

For this clone: The junction and the germline gene differ at one end; a read error may be behind it. This chain links TRBV2 with TRBJ2-3; weak D call: TRBD2 (6 bases). Germline V lookup: CDR1 SNHLY, CDR2 FYNNEI. The CDR3 is 19 amino acids. The CDR3 DNA is TGTGCCAGCATTGAAGGAGGGGACTTATTCATTCCGGGCACAGATACGCAGTATTTT. Its protein product is CASIEGGDLFIPGTDTQYF. Together with reference TRBV2 and TRBJ2-3, the CDR3 gives the full variable domain: EPEVTQTPSHQVTQMGQEVILRCVPISNHLYFYWYRQILGQKVEFLVSFYNNEISEKSEIFDDQFSVERPDGSNFTLKIRSTKLEDSAMYFCASIEGGDLFIPGTDTQYFGPGTRLTVL.

The J gene is TRBJ2-1, the V gene TRBV27; D is ambiguous. The CDR3 runs 14 residues. Germline V gene sequence: CDR1 MNHEY, CDR2 SMNVEV (reference sequence). Trimming shortened V by 0 bases and J by 9 bases, and 12 bases separated the two germline ends. The CDR3, as DNA: TGTGCCAGCAGTTTATCGGACGCACCCCTTGAGCAGTTCTTC. This gives the protein CASSLSDAPLEQFF.

This chain links TRBV5-1 with TRBJ1-2, with D possibly being TRBD1 (6 bases). The CDR3 has 14 residues. In germline, CDR1 is SGHRS, CDR2 YFSETQ. The V end was cut by 0 bases, the J end by 0 bases, with 6 bases between. CDR3 bases: TGCGCCAGCAGCTTGGCAGGGGCTAACTATGGCTACACCTTC. It codes for CASSLAGANYGYTF.

The gene calls are TRBV12-5 and TRBJ1-1, with D perhaps matching TRBD1 (6 bases). Germline CDR1 LGHNT, CDR2 FRNRAP. The V gene lost 0 bases and the J gene lost 0 bases, with 11 bases spanning the gap. The CDR3 runs to 16 residues. The CDR3 region is CASGLVLGAMNTEAFF. The DNA of the CDR3 is TGTGCTAGTGGTTTGGTACTGGGGGCGATGAACACTGAAGCTTTCTTT.

This clone was recorded a few times. V gene TRBV19 combines with J gene TRBJ1-2; no reliable D call. The germline V gene encodes CDR1 LNHDA and CDR2 SQIVND (reference sequence). With 3 bases removed from V and 4 bases from J, the gap between germline ends came to 6 bases. This CDR3 contains 12 residues. The CDR3 region has the DNA TGTGCCAGTAGTATTGAATTCTATGGCTACACCTTC. Residues: CASSIEFYGYTF.

The sample holds a few counts of this clone. The chain employs TRBV6-4 and TRBJ2-3, with 12 bases aligning to TRBD1. The CDR3 extends over 15 amino acids. Trimming removed 5 bases from V and 5 bases from J; junction bases left unmatched: 5. From germline, CDR1 is MRHNA and CDR2 SNTAGT. The CDR3, as DNA: TGTGCCAGCAGTCCGGGACAGGGGGCAGTAGATACGCAGTATTTT. Translation gives CASSPGQGAVDTQYF.